This entry lists 24 T cell receptor beta chains sequenced from one sample in a study of cytomegalovirus exposure and HLA in healthy donors. In the PCR, 60 Vbeta and 13 Jbeta primers were used. Sequencing was performed with immunoSEQ multiplex PCR; in TCRdb, only in-frame clones are kept and a portion is missing. The sample includes about 130,000 clones, 80% of them seen just once. Sequencing was done on a sample of PBMCs. The receptors derive from a man aged 25-45 years in good health and CMV-seropositive.

V and J are TRBV30 and TRBJ1-5; maybe TRBD1 (5 bases). Trimming stripped 2 bases from V and 3 bases from J, with 8 bases between. The CDR3 contains 13 residues. Germline V lookup: CDR1 GTSNPN, CDR2 SVGIG (reference sequence). CDR3 sequence reads: CAWSQGDNQPQHF. CDR3 bases: TGTGCCTGGAGTCAAGGGGACAATCAGCCCCAGCATTTT.

V usage is TRBV2 and J usage is TRBJ1-1; D not resolved. Germline lookup yields CDR1 SNHLY and CDR2 FYNNEI. Trimming pared 1 base from V and 2 bases from J, leaving 8 bases between. CDR3 length equals 14 residues. Here the CDR3 DNA reads TGTGCCAGCAGTGAAGGGCCAATTAACACTGAAGCTTTCTTT. It is translated as CASSEGPINTEAFF.

This clone was seen only once. The chain carries TRBV25-1 and TRBJ2-7; maybe TRBD1 (5 bases). Per the germline V gene, CDR1 is MGHDK and CDR2 is SYGVNS. There are 13 residues in the CDR3. V lost 1 base and J 6 bases, leaving 10 bases between the germline ends. CDR3 protein: CASSELGDSEQYF. In DNA, the CDR3 is TGTGCCAGCAGTGAATTAGGGGATTCCGAGCAGTACTTC.

This chain connects TRBV5-6 to TRBJ1-2; D uncertain. This CDR3 has 12 residues. Between the trimmed V and J ends, which lost 0 bases and 4 bases, there was a span of 4 bases. CDR1 SGHDT and CDR2 YYEEEE come from the germline V gene. In DNA form, the CDR3 reads TGTGCCAGCAGCTTGGGAGTCTATGGCTACACCTTC. The encoded protein is CASSLGVYGYTF.

J is TRBJ1-6 and V is TRBV7-6; a weak D match, TRBD1 (6 bases). V lost 5 bases and J 7 bases, leaving 9 bases between the germline ends. The CDR3 is 13 residues long. Germline V gives CDR1 SGHVS, CDR2 FNYEAQ. This CDR3 reads CASSIGQNSPLHF. CDR3 DNA sequence: TGTGCCAGCAGCATCGGACAGAATTCACCCCTCCACTTT.

This sequence joins TRBV5-1 and TRBJ1-2; D unclear. With 0 bases removed from V and 8 bases from J, the gap between germline ends came to 14 bases. The germline V gene encodes CDR1 SGHRS and CDR2 YFSETQ. CDR3 length: 14 residues. The CDR3 region has the DNA TGCGCCAGCAGCTTGGCCTTACCACTATCGGGCTACACCTTC. Translated: CASSLALPLSGYTF.

The genes are TRBV10-1 and TRBJ2-3; D is uncertain. The CDR3 contains 15 residues. With 8 bases removed from V and 5 bases from J, the gap between germline ends came to 20 bases. Germline V gives CDR1 WNHNN, CDR2 SYGVQD (reference sequence). The CDR3 sequence: CASRPNSGSGDTQYF. The CDR3 DNA is TGCGCCAGCCGCCCGAACAGTGGATCAGGAGATACGCAGTATTTT.

This chain joins TRBV28 and TRBJ1-1, with D unclear. Germline CDR1 reads MDHEN; CDR2 reads SYDVKM. With 6 bases removed from V and 7 bases from J, the gap between germline ends came to 9 bases. This CDR3 is built from 11 residues. The CDR3 nucleotides read TGTGCCAGCAGCAGGTTGGGTGAAGCTTTCTTT. Its protein product is CASSRLGEAFF.

V usage is TRBV7-2 and J usage is TRBJ2-1; a possible D gene is TRBD1 (6 bases). Per the germline V gene, CDR1 is SGHTA and CDR2 is FQGNSA. The CDR3 spans 15 residues. Trimming cost V 2 bases and J 3 bases, with 11 bases left between them. The CDR3 protein is CASSLRTDFYNEQFF. The CDR3 nucleotides are TGTGCCAGCAGCTTACGGACAGATTTCTACAATGAGCAGTTCTTC.

The gene calls are TRBV11-1 and TRBJ2-5; TRBD1 is a possible D gene (5 bases). V gave up 4 bases and J gave up 3 bases, with 12 bases separating them. This CDR3 comprises 14 residues. In germline, CDR1 is SGHAT, CDR2 FQDESV (reference sequence). The CDR3 loop is CASSSVGQEETQYF. For the CDR3, the DNA is TGTGCCAGCAGCTCGGTCGGACAAGAAGAGACCCAGTACTTC.

This clone was found once. The chain employs TRBV2 and TRBJ2-2, with no clear D. Germline assignment: CDR1 SNHLY and CDR2 FYNNEI. The CDR3 extends over 13 amino acids. V was clipped by 7 bases and J by 5 bases, with 11 bases between them. The CDR3 region has the DNA TGTGCCAGCAATATTCGTCAGACCGGGGAGCTGTTTTTT. It is translated as CASNIRQTGELFF. The entire variable domain, with the rest obtained from reference TRBV2 and TRBJ2-2, is as follows: EPEVTQTPSHQVTQMGQEVILRCVPISNHLYFYWYRQILGQKVEFLVSFYNNEISEKSEIFDDQFSVERPDGSNFTLKIRSTKLEDSAMYFCASNIRQTGELFFGEGSRLTVL.

V and J are TRBV4-1 and TRBJ1-5; 9 bases match TRBD1. The ends lost 2 bases at V and 4 bases at J; junction bases unmatched: 12. Germline V gene sequence: CDR1 MGHRA, CDR2 YSYEKL. This CDR3 has 18 residues. CDR3 bases: TGCGCCAGCAGCCAAACGCTCGGACAGGGGATAAGGAATCAGCCCCAGCATTTT. Amino acid sequence: CASSQTLGQGIRNQPQHF.

This chain joins TRBV7-3 and TRBJ2-3; 8 bases match TRBD1. Germline loops: CDR1 SGHTA, CDR2 FQGTGA. V shed 5 bases, J shed 4 bases, and the junction held 2 bases outside the gene matches. The CDR3 contains 13 residues. The CDR3 coding sequence is TGTGCCAGCAGCCGGACAGGGTCAGATACGCAGTATTTT. Its protein product is CASSRTGSDTQYF.

The rearrangement uses TRBV6-5 and TRBJ1-5, with 7 positions matching TRBD1. The CDR3 contains 15 residues. CDR1 and CDR2 (germline): MNHEY, SVGAGI. Germline trimming cut 7 bases from V and 3 bases from J; bases unmatched to any gene: 9. The CDR3 region has the DNA TGTGCCAGCAAATCGCTTGGACAGGTCAATCAGCCCCAGCATTTT. Translation: CASKSLGQVNQPQHF.

V gene TRBV14 combines with J gene TRBJ2-3, with TRBD1 matching 11 bases. Germline V gene sequence: CDR1 SGHDN, CDR2 FVKESK. Trimming at V came to 6 bases and at J to 8 bases, leaving 13 bases not matched to a gene. The CDR3 sequence is 16 residues long. CDR3 protein: CASRPGTGGSRGTQYF. The CDR3, as DNA: TGTGCCAGCAGGCCCGGGACAGGGGGATCCCGGGGTACGCAGTATTTT.

This chain uses TRBV28 with TRBJ2-5; possibly TRBD2 for D (7 bases). Trimming removed 6 bases from V and 5 bases from J, with 19 bases in between. Germline V gives CDR1 MDHEN, CDR2 SYDVKM. CDR3 length: 15 residues. For the CDR3, the DNA is TGTGCCAGCAGCCCCGGGGGCGGGGGTGGGGAGACCCAGTACTTC. Its protein is CASSPGGGGGETQYF.

This rearrangement joins TRBV2 to TRBJ2-3, with 9 bases identical to TRBD1. Trimming at V came to 4 bases and at J to 2 bases, leaving 7 bases not matched to a gene. Per the germline V gene, CDR1 is SNHLY and CDR2 is FYNNEI. This CDR3 has 16 amino acids. The CDR3 nucleotides are TGTGCCAGCAGTGTATCCGGACAGGGGCACACAGATACGCAGTATTTT. Residues: CASSVSGQGHTDTQYF.

The V and J genes are TRBV12-5 and TRBJ2-7, with 14 bases matching TRBD2. From germline, CDR1 is LGHNT and CDR2 FRNRAP. The CDR3 covers 16 residues. V shed 2 bases, J shed 5 bases, and the junction held 5 bases outside the gene matches. The CDR3 is CASGLPTSGGANEQYF. CDR3 sequence (DNA): TGTGCTAGTGGTTTGCCGACTAGCGGGGGGGCTAACGAGCAGTACTTC. Filled out from reference TRBV12-5 and TRBJ2-7, the complete variable domain reads DARVTQTPRHKVTEMGQEVTMRCQPILGHNTVFWYRQTMMQGLELLAYFRNRAPLDDSGMPKDRFSAEMPDATLATLKIQPSEPRDSAVYFCASGLPTSGGANEQYFGPGTRLTVT.

The V call is TRBV7-8, the J call TRBJ2-3; 11 positions agree with TRBD2. Per germline, CDR1 SGHVS and CDR2 FQNEAQ. The CDR3 runs to 16 residues. V was clipped by 2 bases and J by 0 bases; unmatched bases: 1. The CDR3 loop reads CASSLTSGGSTDTQYF. Here the CDR3 DNA reads TGTGCCAGCAGCTTAACTAGCGGGGGTAGCACAGATACGCAGTATTTT.

The V and J genes are TRBV28 and TRBJ2-5; 8 bases match TRBD2. Unmatched junction bases numbered 8, after V lost 6 bases and J lost 5 bases. CDR1 and CDR2 from the germline V gene are MDHEN and SYDVKM. This CDR3 region has 14 residues. DNA of the CDR3: TGTGCCAGCAGCTCGGGACTAGTTGTGGAGACCCAGTACTTC. Translation gives CASSSGLVVETQYF.

This clone showed up just once. The chain combines TRBV27 with TRBJ1-6, with 12 bases lining up with TRBD1. The germline V gene has CDR1 MNHEY and CDR2 SMNVEV (reference sequence). The CDR3 covers 16 residues. V dropped 6 bases and J dropped 6; count of bases not matched to a gene: 6. As DNA, the CDR3 is TGTGCCAGCAGACGGGGACAGGGGGCCGGTAATTCACCCCTCCACTTT. Encoded protein: CASRRGQGAGNSPLHF.

CDR3 amino acids: CASSLAGRGEFTEAFF. CDR3 nucleotide sequence: TGCGCCAGCAGCTTGGCAGGCCGGGGGGAGTTCACTGAAGCTTTCTTT. The chain carries TRBV5-1 and TRBJ1-1; D is perhaps TRBD1 (5 bases). V was clipped by 0 bases and J by 4 bases, with 16 bases between them. The germline V gene encodes CDR1 SGHRS and CDR2 YFSETQ. The CDR3 totals 16 residues.

This clone was recorded once. The rearrangement joins TRBV19 to TRBJ1-1; possibly TRBD1 for D (6 bases). Per germline, CDR1 LNHDA and CDR2 SQIVND (reference sequence). The CDR3 loop spans 16 amino acids. The germline V and J ends were trimmed by 5 bases and 1 base, with 17 bases remaining between them. CDR3 nucleotides: TGTGCCAGTAGTCTTCAGGGGCCCCCTACGAACACTGAAGCTTTCTTT. Translation gives CASSLQGPPTNTEAFF.

The chain is built from TRBV4-2 and TRBJ2-7; a possible D gene is TRBD2 (5 bases). CDR1 and CDR2 from the germline V gene are LGHNA and YNFKEQ. V shed 2 bases and J shed 6 bases, with 11 bases lying between them. The CDR3 extends over 13 amino acids. The DNA for the CDR3 is TGTGCCAGCAGCCAAAAGGACTTAGGCGAGCAGTACTTC. It specifies CASSQKDLGEQYF.